The 15 T cell receptor beta chains in this list originate from one sample, sequenced in a study of post-analysis software for immune sequencing data. Libraries were made from TCR beta cDNA, and they carried unique molecular identifiers. TCRdb reprocessed the PCR reads via MiXCR and lists one record per CDR3 protein. The data contain 350,000 to 450,000 distinct CDR3 sequences, approximately 37% of them singletons. Antigen specificity for these receptors is unknown. Broader study findings: The study found TRBV5-6, TRBV5-1 and TRBV20-1 among several TRBV segments more frequent in patients than controls.

The sample consisted of blood. These receptors came from a girl aged 2-15 years with multiple sclerosis.

The J gene is TRBJ2-4, the V gene TRBV7-2; D remains ambiguous. V gave up 5 bases and J gave up 6 bases, with 14 bases separating them. Germline V gene sequence: CDR1 SGHTA, CDR2 FQGNSA. This CDR3 spans 14 amino acids. The CDR3 DNA reads as TGTGCCAGCAGCCCCTCGCGGAGTGGAAACATTCAGTACTTC. This translates into CASSPSRSGNIQYF.

This clonotype was seen a handful of times. The chain joins TRBV29-1 to TRBJ2-7; 10 bases match TRBD2. Germline-derived CDR1 and CDR2 are SQVTM and ANQGSEA. CDR3 length: 16 residues. V shed 7 bases and J 0 bases; nucleotides not matched to a gene: 12. Written as DNA, the CDR3 is TGCAGCGCCGAAGGGGCCATAGCGGGAGGCTCCTACGAGCAGTACTTC. This codes for CSAEGAIAGGSYEQYF.

The chain joins TRBV12-3 or TRBV12-4 to TRBJ1-1; D unclear. This CDR3 is 16 amino acids long. Between the trimmed V and J ends, which lost 2 bases and 3 bases, there was a span of 16 bases. This CDR3 reads CASSLKGPGAYTEAFF. For the CDR3, the DNA is TGTGCCAGCAGTTTAAAAGGTCCGGGCGCCTACACTGAAGCTTTCTTT.

There are a few counts of this clonotype. The genes are TRBV6-2 or TRBV6-3 and TRBJ2-3; 8 bases match TRBD2. CDR3 size: 15 residues. Germline V gene sequence: CDR1 MNHEY, CDR2 SVGEGT. The J segment lost 3 bases and the V segment lost 6 bases, leaving 8 bases of the junction unmatched. The CDR3 loop reads CASRPSGRGTDTQYF. Here the CDR3 DNA reads TGTGCCAGCAGACCCAGCGGGAGAGGGACAGATACGCAGTATTTT.

The V call is TRBV28, the J call TRBJ1-2; D remains ambiguous. The CDR3 consists of 12 residues. V dropped 2 bases and J dropped 8 bases, with 9 bases sitting between them. Germline V gene sequence: CDR1 MDHEN, CDR2 SYDVKM. The CDR3 DNA reads as TGTGCCAGCAGTTTACAGTGGCAAGGCTACACCTTC. Its translation is CASSLQWQGYTF.

The chain employs TRBV20-1 and TRBJ1-6, with 7 bases identical to TRBD1. This CDR3 region has 14 residues. J lost 1 base, V lost 4 bases, and 1 base had no gene match. Germline CDR1 is DFQATT and CDR2 is SNEGSKA (reference sequence). The CDR3 DNA is TGCAGTGCTAAACAGGGGTCCTATAATTCACCCCTCCACTTT. It specifies CSAKQGSYNSPLHF.

The genes are TRBV20-1 and TRBJ1-5; no definite D call. The germline CDR1 and CDR2 sequences are DFQATT and SNEGSKA (reference sequence). The length of the CDR3 is 10 residues. V was pared by 6 bases and J by 13 bases, with 13 bases between. CDR3 sequence reads: CSAGGKRQHF. In DNA form, the CDR3 reads TGCAGTGCGGGAGGAAAAAGACAGCATTTT.

This clonotype turned up a few times. This chain joins TRBV7-8 and TRBJ1-2; 8 bases line up with TRBD1. The CDR3 runs to 15 residues. Germline lookup yields CDR1 SGHVS and CDR2 FQNEAQ. The junction had 8 bases not matched to a gene; V was cut back by 1 base and J by 7 bases. The CDR3 region has the DNA TGTGCCAGCAGCTTAGTGGCAGGGGGCGCAGCTGGCTACACCTTC. It is translated as CASSLVAGGAAGYTF.

The chain employs TRBV7-3 and TRBJ2-1, with D perhaps matching TRBD2 (5 bases). Trimming removed 4 bases from V and 8 bases from J, with 15 bases in between. Germline loops: CDR1 SGHTA, CDR2 FQGTGA. CDR3 size: 14 residues. CDR3 bases: TGTGCCAGCAGCTCCTTGAAACCGAGGGATGAGCAGTTCTTC. Encoded protein: CASSSLKPRDEQFF.

Regarding this clonotype: Because it lacks the conserved phenylalanine or tryptophan at the end, this CDR3 is likely a read error. V is TRBV14 and J is TRBJ2-7, with 11 nucleotides matching TRBD2. This CDR3 has 15 residues. The trim removed 5 bases at V and 3 bases at J, leaving 6 bases unmatched. CDR1 and CDR2 from the germline V gene are SGHDN and FVKESK. The CDR3 loop is CASSNPGLAVYEQYC. For the CDR3, the DNA is TGTGCCAGCAGCAACCCGGGACTAGCGGTCTACGAGCAGTACTGC.

This chain links TRBV20-1 with TRBJ2-5, with D perhaps given as TRBD1 or TRBD2 (5 bases each). CDR1 is DFQATT, CDR2 SNEGSKA, per germline (reference sequence). The CDR3 consists of 16 residues. Trimming cost V 5 bases and J 1 base, with 20 bases left between them. CDR3 in amino acids: CSAWDLFRARQETQYF. CDR3 nucleotides: TGCAGTGCTTGGGACCTTTTTCGGGCTCGCCAAGAGACCCAGTACTTC.

This clonotype has ten or more counts. The chain links TRBV20-1 to TRBJ2-7, with 8 bases lining up with TRBD1. Germline assignment: CDR1 DFQATT and CDR2 SNEGSKA (reference sequence). The V segment lost 5 bases and the J segment 2 bases; nucleotides outside the gene matches: 8. The length of the CDR3 is 14 residues. In DNA form, the CDR3 reads TGCAGTGCTGGCAGGGGGCGAAGTACCTACGAGCAGTACTTC. Its protein is CSAGRGRSTYEQYF.

The chain combines TRBV24-1 with TRBJ2-3; TRBD2 matches 8 bases. V lost 3 bases, J lost 6 bases, and 7 bases stayed unmatched. Germline V gene data show CDR1 as KGHDR and CDR2 as SFDVKD. The CDR3 contains 15 residues. The CDR3 protein is CATSDPREGRDTQYF. CDR3 in DNA: TGTGCCACCAGTGATCCCCGGGAGGGCCGCGATACGCAGTATTTT.

V is TRBV9 and J is TRBJ1-2; D gene ambiguous. CDR3 length equals 13 residues. Germline V gives CDR1 SGDLS, CDR2 YYNGEE. Trimming pared 1 base from V and 2 bases from J, leaving 6 bases between. CDR3 loop: CASSVILNYGYTF. The CDR3, as DNA: TGTGCCAGCAGCGTAATCCTAAACTATGGCTACACCTTC.

This clonotype was detected a few times. The chain combines TRBV12-3 or TRBV12-4 with TRBJ2-4, with 9 bases aligning to TRBD1. The V and J ends lost 3 bases and 9 bases, in that order; junction bases with no gene match: 3. CDR3 size: 13 residues. Written as DNA, the CDR3 is TGTGCCAGCAGTTTTGAGACAGGGGGCATTCAGTACTTC. Residues: CASSFETGGIQYF.